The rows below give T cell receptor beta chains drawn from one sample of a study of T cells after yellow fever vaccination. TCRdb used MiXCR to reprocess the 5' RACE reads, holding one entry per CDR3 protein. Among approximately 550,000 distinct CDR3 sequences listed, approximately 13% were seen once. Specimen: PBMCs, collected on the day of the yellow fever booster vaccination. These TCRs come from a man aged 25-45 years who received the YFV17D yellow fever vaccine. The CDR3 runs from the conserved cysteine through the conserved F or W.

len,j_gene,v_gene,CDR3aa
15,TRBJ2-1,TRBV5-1,CASSFSGSPPNEQFF
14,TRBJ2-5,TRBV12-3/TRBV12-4,CASRLGGRAVTQYF
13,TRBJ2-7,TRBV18,CASSPVGNAEQYF
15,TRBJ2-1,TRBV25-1,CASSYAGAYPIGQFF
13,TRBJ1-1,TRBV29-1,CSVQGYVRPEAFF
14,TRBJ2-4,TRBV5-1,CASSQYLGRNIQYF
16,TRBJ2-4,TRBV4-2,CASSQRGRTPEDIQYF
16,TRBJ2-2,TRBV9,CASSVPGQGNTGELFF
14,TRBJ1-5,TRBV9,CASSEEGATQPQHF
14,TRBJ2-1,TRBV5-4,CASSGASSYNEQFF
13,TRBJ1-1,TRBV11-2,CASSFSQGAGAFF
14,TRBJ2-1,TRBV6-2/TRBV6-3,CASSAPKDYNEQFF
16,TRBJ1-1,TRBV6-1,CASSDGGDRFKPEAFF
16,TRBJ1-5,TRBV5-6,CASSSGTGGSGQPQHF
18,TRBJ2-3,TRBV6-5,CASSYHLTSGGSTDTQYF
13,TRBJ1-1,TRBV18,CASSPRGATEAFF
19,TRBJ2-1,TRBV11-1,CASSPTPLTRRGGYNEQFF